This T cell receptor beta chain derives from a study of T cell responses to AZD1222 COVID-19 vaccine. The protocol was immunoSEQ multiplex PCR, while the TCRdb copy is restricted to in-frame clones and leaves out a portion. Here the sample spans around 26,000 clones, 88% being singletons. In its sample, this clone was seen once. Sequences were derived from peripheral blood, sampled 28 days after the second AZD1222 dose. This clonotype was obtained from an adult who received the AZD1222 COVID-19 vaccine.

CDR3 DNA sequence: TGCGCCAGCAGCTTGATGCGTTCAGGGGTTGGTTCACCCCTCCACTTT. This codes for CASSLMRSGVGSPLHF. This chain links TRBV5-1 with TRBJ1-6, with D tentatively TRBD1 (6 bases). This CDR3 is built from 16 residues. Trimming shortened V by 1 base and J by 9 bases, and 17 bases separated the two germline ends. Germline V gene lookup returns CDR1 SGHRS and CDR2 YFSETQ.